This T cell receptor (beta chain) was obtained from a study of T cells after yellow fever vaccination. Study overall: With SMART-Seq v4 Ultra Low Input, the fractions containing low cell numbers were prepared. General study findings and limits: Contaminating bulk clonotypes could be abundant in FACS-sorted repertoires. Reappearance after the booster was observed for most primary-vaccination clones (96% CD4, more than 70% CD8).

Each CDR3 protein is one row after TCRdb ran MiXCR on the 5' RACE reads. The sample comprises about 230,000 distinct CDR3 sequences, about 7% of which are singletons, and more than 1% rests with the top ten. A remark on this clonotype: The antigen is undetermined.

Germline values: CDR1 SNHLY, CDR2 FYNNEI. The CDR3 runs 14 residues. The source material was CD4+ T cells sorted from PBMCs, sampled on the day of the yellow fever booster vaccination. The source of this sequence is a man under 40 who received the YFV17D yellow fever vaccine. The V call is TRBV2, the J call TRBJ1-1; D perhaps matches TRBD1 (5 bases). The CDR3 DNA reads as TGTACCTTCAGAGGGGTATTCCCGGGCACTGAAGCTTTCTTT. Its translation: CTFRGVFPGTEAFF.